The TCR beta chain under discussion was sequenced for a study of CD8 T cells in Susac syndrome. Study results and caveats: The study recognized that its TCR sequencing and HLA analysis covered a relatively small number of individuals.

CDR3 length equals 17 residues. V lost 0 bases, J lost 0 bases, and 9 bases lay in between. The germline CDR1 and CDR2 sequences are LGHNA and YNFKEQ. In blood CD8+ and CD4+ T cells, TCR beta underwent sequencing. The patients with Susac syndrome were individuals who fulfilled the recently defined diagnostic criteria for disease that was either definite or probable. Reverse transcription of 0.5 to 1 ug RNA was carried out with random hexamers. An immunoSEQ multiplex PCR generated amplified TCR beta CDR3 products spanning 54 Vbeta and 13 Jbeta. TCRdb fed the immunoSEQ multiplex PCR reads into MiXCR, producing one record per CDR3 protein. Found here are about 180,000 distinct CDR3 sequences, roughly 94% of them singletons; the top ten hold approximately 0.11%. Comment on this clonotype: As yet, its antigen is unknown.

The receptor was isolated from a human donor with Susac syndrome. The specimen was CD4+ T cells from PBMCs. This chain joins TRBV4-2 and TRBJ1-6, with unresolved D. CDR3 nucleotide sequence: TGTGCCAGCAGCCAAGACGGCTCAAGCTCCTATAATTCACCCCTCCACTTT. Its protein product is CASSQDGSSSYNSPLHF.